The entry that follows covers one T cell receptor (beta chain) sequence. What it recognizes is unknown. Amplification yielded TCR beta CDR3 regions, with RNA transcripts as the source. When the TCR CDR3 underwent first-round RT-PCR, the HTBI primer set was used. One entry per CDR3 protein results from TCRdb running MiXCR on the multiplex PCR reads. The repertoire holds hundreds of thousands of distinct CDR3 sequences, about 14% seen once, with 10% in the top ten. These data originate in a study of T cells in Graves' hyperthyroidism and ophthalmopathy. General study points: Researchers found most expanded thyroid clonotypes above 0.001 in blood as well.

Germline CDR1 LGHDT, CDR2 YNNKEL (reference sequence). Losses at the gene ends were 4 bases for V and 5 bases for J; bases not matched to a gene: 9. This CDR3 region has 17 residues. The hyperthyroidism patients had all been newly diagnosed, and their disease duration was under 2 months. Their ages ranged from 18 to 65 years. Diagnoses rested on clinical symptoms, serum thyroxine and TRAb, thyroid ultrasound and orbital computed tomography. Cells are PBMCs isolated from more than 8.5 ml of fresh blood. Sequenced sample: blood. The chain carries TRBV3-1 and TRBJ2-5, with TRBD2 identical over 14 bases. The receptor was isolated from a woman aged 18-29 years with Graves' hyperthyroidism. CDR3: CASSPTTSGRANETQYF. The CDR3 nucleotides are TGTGCCAGCAGCCCAACGACTAGCGGGAGGGCCAATGAGACCCAGTACTTC.